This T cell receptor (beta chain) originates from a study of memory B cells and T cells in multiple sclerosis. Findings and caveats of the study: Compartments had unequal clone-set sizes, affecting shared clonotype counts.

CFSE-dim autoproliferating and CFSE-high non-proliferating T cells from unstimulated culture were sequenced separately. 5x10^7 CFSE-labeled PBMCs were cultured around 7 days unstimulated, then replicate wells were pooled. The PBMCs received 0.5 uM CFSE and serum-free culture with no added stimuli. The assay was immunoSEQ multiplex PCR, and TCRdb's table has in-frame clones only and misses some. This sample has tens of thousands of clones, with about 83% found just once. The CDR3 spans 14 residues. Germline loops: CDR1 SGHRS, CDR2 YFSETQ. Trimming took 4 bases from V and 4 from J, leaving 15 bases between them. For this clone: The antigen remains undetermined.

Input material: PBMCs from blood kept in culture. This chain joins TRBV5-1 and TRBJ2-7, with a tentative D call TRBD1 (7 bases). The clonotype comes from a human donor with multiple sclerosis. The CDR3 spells CASSRQGGLYEQYF. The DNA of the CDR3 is TGCGCCAGCAGCAGACAGGGAGGATTATACGAGCAGTACTTC.